This passage covers 23 T cell receptor beta chains from one sample sequenced in a study of tumor-infiltrating lymphocytes in primary liver carcinoma. A constant-region primer served to make TCR beta cDNA from roughly 500 ng total RNA. TCR beta libraries came from three nested multiplex PCR rounds using slightly modified ARM-PCR. Use of TRBV1-TRBV30 forward primers with a C-beta reverse primer characterized the first two PCR rounds, which lasted around 9 cycles each. TCRdb itself ran the multiplex PCR reads through MiXCR, one entry per CDR3 protein. The data show 120,000 or so distinct CDR3 sequences, with roughly 69% seen just once and roughly 9% held by the top ten. Taking 20-30 mg of unsorted bulk tissue, the authors co-extracted RNA and DNA. Sequencing was done on a sample of liver tumor tissue from sampling region 1. Regarding subset: tumor region T1, superior pole. The receptors originated from a woman aged 60 to 75 with primary liver carcinoma and hepatitis B virus infection.

In its sample, this clonotype was seen a few times. The chain joins TRBV11-1 to TRBJ2-5; TRBD1 is a possible D gene (5 bases). Near its end, the DNA agrees better with TRBJ2-1, so the J call may be wrong. The CDR3 totals 15 residues. Germline V lookup: CDR1 SGHAT, CDR2 FQDESV (reference sequence). The CDR3 nucleotides are TGTGCCGGTAGCTTAGGGGTAGGCACCTACAATGAGCAGTTCTTC. It yields the protein CAGSLGVGTYNEQFF.

A remark on this clonotype: One junction end does not reproduce the germline sequence, and a read error may be involved. The chain links TRBV11-2 to TRBJ2-7; 8 nucleotides line up with TRBD1. Looked up from germline, CDR1 is SGHAT and CDR2 is FQNNGV. This CDR3 spans 14 amino acids. CDR3 DNA sequence: TGTGCCAGCAGCCCTCAGGGGGCTTCCTACGAGCGGTTCTTC. Translation: CASSPQGASYERFF. The full variable domain, its missing parts supplied by reference TRBV11-2 and TRBJ2-7, is EAGVAQSPRYKIIEKRQSVAFWCNPISGHATLYWYQQILGQGPKLLIQFQNNGVVDDSQLPKDRFSAERLKGVDSTLKIQPAKLEDSAVYLCASSPQGASYERFFGPGTRLTVT.

In the case of this clonotype: Since a much larger clone is just one base distant, this may be a read error. The chain links TRBV6-1 to TRBJ1-3; TRBD1 is a possible D gene (5 bases). The CDR3 covers 15 residues. The germline CDR1 and CDR2 sequences are MNHNS and SASEGT. V was clipped by 4 bases and J by 10 bases, with 20 bases between them. As DNA, the CDR3 is TGTGCCAGCAGTGGAGCGGGGGACTACTCTGGAACCATATATTTT. This codes for CASSGAGDYSGTIYF.

This chain links TRBV11-3 with TRBJ2-2; 11 bases are shared with TRBD2. In germline, CDR1 is SGHNT, CDR2 YENEEA. V shed 2 bases, J shed 5 bases, and the junction held 7 bases outside the gene matches. The CDR3 is 17 amino acids. CDR3 sequence: CASSLRRLAGNTGELFF. CDR3 nucleotide sequence: TGTGCCAGCAGCTTACGCAGACTAGCGGGAAATACCGGGGAGCTGTTTTTT.

This clonotype showed up many times. The chain combines TRBV30 with TRBJ2-1; TRBD2 might be the D (5 bases). This CDR3 region has 14 residues. Germline loops: CDR1 GTSNPN, CDR2 SVGIG (reference sequence). Trimming took 4 bases from V and 0 from J, leaving 10 bases between them. DNA of the CDR3: TGTGCCTGGATCAGAGGGAACTCCTACAATGAGCAGTTCTTC. Its translation: CAWIRGNSYNEQFF.

In its sample, this clonotype was seen many times. This rearrangement joins TRBV6-6 to TRBJ1-2; TRBD1 might be the D (6 bases). V was shortened by 4 bases and J by 2 bases, with 11 bases between the two germline ends. CDR3 size: 14 residues. Germline CDR1 and CDR2: MNHNY and SVGAGI (reference sequence). The CDR3 DNA is TGTGCCAGCAGTTTGGGACACGAAAACTATGGCTACACCTTC. It codes for CASSLGHENYGYTF.

Only one count was recorded for this clonotype. A much larger clone lies one base from this, so it may be a read error. The conserved phenylalanine or tryptophan is not found at the CDR3 terminus, so this likely reflects a read error. J is TRBJ2-5 and V is TRBV4-2, with 11 bases that match TRBD2. V gave up 4 bases and J gave up 0 bases; unmatched junction bases: 1. In germline, CDR1 is LGHNA, CDR2 YNFKEQ. This CDR3 has 15 residues. DNA of the CDR3: TGTGCCAGCAGCCGGACTAGCGGGTACCAAGAGACCCAGTACTTA. Translated: CASSRTSGYQETQYL.

This clonotype was seen many times. The chain is built from TRBV6-2 or TRBV6-3 and TRBJ1-2; D remains unclear. Trimming shortened V by 2 bases and J by 4 bases, and 11 bases separated the two germline ends. Germline V gene data show CDR1 as MNHEY and CDR2 as SVGEGT. This CDR3 is built from 14 residues. CDR3: CASSYMGSSYGYTF. DNA for the CDR3: TGTGCCAGCAGTTACATGGGATCCTCCTATGGCTACACCTTC.

For this clonotype: At one end the junction does not follow the germline gene, possibly because of a read error. The chain links TRBV7-9 to TRBJ2-3; 12 nucleotides agree with TRBD2. The CDR3 contains 15 residues. CDR1 and CDR2 (germline): SEHNR, FQNEAQ (reference sequence). DNA of the CDR3: TGTGCCAGCAGCCGGACTAGCGGGGATACAGATACGCTGTATTTT. Its protein is CASSRTSGDTDTLYF.

The table lists this clonotype with many counts. The chain combines TRBV4-1 with TRBJ2-3, with D possibly TRBD2 on 6 matching bases. Deletions cut 1 base from V and 5 bases from J, with 19 bases between. CDR1 is MGHRA, CDR2 YSYEKL, per germline. This CDR3 region has 17 residues. The CDR3 region is CASSQGWQGGLGDTQYF. Written as DNA, the CDR3 is TGCGCCAGCAGCCAAGGATGGCAGGGAGGACTTGGAGATACGCAGTATTTT.

Comments on this clonotype: The junction differs from germline at one of its ends, possibly a read error. The J gene is TRBJ2-7, the V gene TRBV12-3 or TRBV12-4; no definite D call. There are 15 residues in the CDR3. The CDR3 region is CASSLIGSPLYEQYF. In DNA, the CDR3 is TGCGCCAGCAGCCTTATAGGGTCTCCACTCTACGAGCAGTACTTC.

V is TRBV7-9 and J is TRBJ2-7; D is perhaps TRBD1 (5 bases). The V end lost 11 bases, the J end lost 3 bases, and 17 bases lay between the germline ends. The CDR3 runs to 13 residues. Germline CDR1 is SEHNR and CDR2 is FQNEAQ (reference sequence). The CDR3: CADSYPTGYEQYF. The DNA of the CDR3 is TGTGCCGACAGCTACCCCACGGGCTACGAGCAGTACTTC.

Notes on this clonotype: A junction end diverges from the germline sequence, so it may reflect a read error. V usage is TRBV11-1 and J usage is TRBJ2-1; 8 bases fit TRBD2. Per the germline V gene, CDR1 is SGHAT and CDR2 is FQDESV (reference sequence). This CDR3 is 15 amino acids long. DNA of the CDR3: TGTGCCAGCAGCTTCGGACTAGCTGGAGACAATGATCAGTTCTTC. It yields the protein CASSFGLAGDNDQFF.

To note about this clonotype: A much larger clone is a single base away; this may be a read error. The chain is built from TRBV29-1 and TRBJ1-2; D unclear. Germline V gene sequence: CDR1 SQVTM, CDR2 ANQGSEA. Deletions cut 3 bases from V and 5 bases from J, with 10 bases between. The CDR3 has 12 amino acids. For the CDR3, the DNA is TGCAGCGTTGATTTTTCGAAGTATGGCTACACCTTC. Amino acids: CSVDFSKYGYTF.

The table lists this clonotype with a few counts. The chain recombines TRBV5-1 with TRBJ2-7; the D is unclear. The CDR3 extends over 15 amino acids. Per germline, CDR1 SGHRS and CDR2 YFSETQ. The V end lost 4 bases, the J end lost 0 bases, and 14 bases lay between the germline ends. CDR3 amino acids: CASSTTQPGSYEQYF. The CDR3 region has the DNA TGCGCCAGCAGCACCACACAGCCTGGCTCCTACGAGCAGTACTTC.

With regard to this clonotype: A clone one base away is much larger, so this may be a read error. The V gene is TRBV12-3 or TRBV12-4, the J gene TRBJ2-2; TRBD2 is a possible D gene (5 bases). This CDR3 has 16 amino acids. CDR3 sequence: CASSSIGVGNTGELVF. The CDR3, as DNA: TGTGCCAGCAGTTCGATCGGAGTAGGGAACACCGGGGAGCTGGTTTTT.

Regarding this clonotype: One junction end disagrees with the germline gene, perhaps due to a read error. This chain uses TRBV28 with TRBJ2-1; 8 nucleotides match TRBD1. This CDR3 has 16 residues. Germline CDR1 reads MDHEN; CDR2 reads SYDVKM. CDR3 sequence reads: CASIDSGGGSYDEQFF. The CDR3 DNA sequence: TGTGCCAGCATCGACTCAGGGGGCGGCTCCTACGATGAGCAGTTCTTC.

Only a few counts were recorded for this clonotype. A read error may be the cause here, since a much bigger clone is one base away. The chain employs TRBV4-2 and TRBJ2-1, with 7 positions matching TRBD2. CDR1 and CDR2 (germline): LGHNA, YNFKEQ. The CDR3 loop spans 16 amino acids. CDR3 loop: CVSSALASSSYNEQFF. The DNA of the CDR3 is TGTGTCAGCAGCGCACTAGCGTCGAGCTCCTACAATGAGCAGTTCTTC.

Regarding this clonotype: Given a much more abundant clone one base away, this may be a read error. The chain links TRBV28 to TRBJ2-7; TRBD2 might be the D (6 bases). The CDR3 totals 16 residues. V was shortened by 7 bases and J by 0 bases, with 19 bases between the two germline ends. From germline, CDR1 is MDHEN and CDR2 SYDVKM. This CDR3 is CASTIRQGLNSYEQYF. CDR3 nucleotides: TGTGCCAGCACCATTCGGCAGGGACTCAACTCCTACGAGCAGTACTTC.

Concerning this clonotype: A read error is possible here, since a much larger clone lies one base away. DNA of the CDR3: TGCAGCATCCCGACAGGAGAGTCCTACGAGCAGTACTTC. Residues: CSIPTGESYEQYF. This chain connects TRBV29-1 to TRBJ2-7; TRBD1 is a possible D gene (6 bases). Germline values: CDR1 SQVTM, CDR2 ANQGSEA. The CDR3 is 13 amino acids. With 8 bases removed from V and 1 base from J, the gap between germline ends came to 15 bases.

This clonotype was observed a few times. The chain combines TRBV19 with TRBJ1-2, with no clear D. CDR1 and CDR2 (germline): LNHDA, SQIVND (reference sequence). CDR3 length: 13 residues. V lost 7 bases to trimming and J lost 4 bases, with 13 bases between them. CDR3 loop: CASTRLSSYGYTF. CDR3 nucleotide sequence: TGTGCCAGTACGCGACTGTCTTCCTATGGCTACACCTTC.

In its sample, this clonotype was seen many times. The chain has TRBV4-1 and TRBJ1-5, with D uncertain. Germline V CDR1 and CDR2: MGHRA, YSYEKL. This CDR3 is built from 16 residues. Trimming stripped 0 bases from V and 7 bases from J, with 16 bases between. The CDR3 region is CASSQDRADPRQPQHF. Written as DNA, the CDR3 is TGCGCCAGCAGCCAAGATCGGGCAGATCCCAGGCAGCCCCAGCATTTT.

Notes on this clonotype: One end of the junction does not line up with germline, which may come from a read error. This sequence joins TRBV10-3 and TRBJ1-2; D might be TRBD1 (5 bases). CDR3 length: 13 residues. Germline lookup yields CDR1 ENHRY and CDR2 SYGVKD. CDR3: CAISKQGDYDYTF. The CDR3 DNA sequence: TGTGCCATCAGTAAGCAGGGCGACTATGACTACACCTTC.